These 8 T cell receptor beta chains were all obtained from the same sample, sequenced in a study of Ad26.COV2.S vaccination and SARS-CoV-2 variants. Regarding treatment: roughly 18 received Ad26.COV2.S at low or high dose, single or two shots; roughly five received placebo; per-sample allocation not given. The samples date from day 63 after the first vaccine or placebo injection. Data came from immunoSEQ multiplex PCR; TCRdb stores just in-frame clones and leaves some out. The sample lists more than 300,000 clones, just over 85% occurring once. This material consisted of peripheral blood, taken in a trial of Ad26.COV2.S vaccine versus placebo. The receptors were gathered from a person aged 18-60 years who received the Ad26.COV2.S COVID-19 vaccine or a placebo.

The gene calls are TRBV18 and TRBJ1-2; 8 nucleotides match TRBD1. The germline gives CDR1 KGHSH, CDR2 LQKENI. J gave up 3 bases and V 0 bases, and 0 bases lay outside the gene matches. The CDR3 spans 14 residues. The CDR3 DNA reads TGTGCCAGCTCACCACCGGGACAGGACTATGGCTACACCTTC. It encodes CASSPPGQDYGYTF. The complete variable domain, with remaining parts taken from reference TRBV18 and TRBJ1-2, reads NAGVMQNPRHLVRRRGQEARLRCSPMKGHSHVYWYRQLPEEGLKFMVYLQKENIIDESGMPKERFSAEFPKEGPSILRIQQVVRGDSAAYFCASSPPGQDYGYTFGSGTRLTVV.

The rearrangement uses TRBV5-8 and TRBJ2-5; 7 bases map to TRBD1. Germline values: CDR1 SGHTS, CDR2 YDEGEE. This CDR3 region has 14 residues. Germline trimming cut 0 bases from V and 3 bases from J; bases unmatched to any gene: 2. The CDR3 bases are TGTGCCAGCAGCTTGGGACAGGGAAAAGAGACCCAGTACTTC. Translating it yields CASSLGQGKETQYF. Full variable domain (rest looked up from reference TRBV5-8 and TRBJ2-5): EAGVTQSPTHLIKTRGQQATLRCSPISGHTSVYWYQQALGLGLQFLLWYDEGEERNRGNFPPRFSGRQFPNYSSELNVNALELEDSALYLCASSLGQGKETQYFGPGTRLLVL.

The rearrangement uses TRBV27 and TRBJ1-2, with 7 nucleotides matching TRBD1. Germline trimming cut 6 bases from V and 3 bases from J; bases unmatched to any gene: 4. This CDR3 is 13 amino acids long. The germline V gene has CDR1 MNHEY and CDR2 SMNVEV (reference sequence). For the CDR3, the DNA is TGTGCCAGCAGACCGACAGGGCACTATGGCTACACCTTC. Translating it yields CASRPTGHYGYTF.

This chain links TRBV5-6 with TRBJ2-1, with unresolved D. Trimming cost V 0 bases and J 2 bases, with 9 bases left between them. Germline loops: CDR1 SGHDT, CDR2 YYEEEE. The CDR3 spans 15 residues. The CDR3 spells CASSLGASTYNEQFF. CDR3 in DNA: TGTGCCAGCAGCTTGGGGGCTAGTACCTACAATGAGCAGTTCTTC. Full variable domain (outside the CDR3, taken from reference TRBV5-6 and TRBJ2-1): DAGVTQSPTHLIKTRGQQVTLRCSPKSGHDTVSWYQQALGQGPQFIFQYYEEEERQRGNFPDRFSGHQFPNYSSELNVNALLLGDSALYLCASSLGASTYNEQFFGPGTRLTVL.

V gene TRBV6-5 combines with J gene TRBJ2-3, with 11 bases identical to TRBD2. Germline CDR1 reads MNHEY; CDR2 reads SVGAGI. V lost 0 bases to trimming and J lost 3 bases; unmatched junction nucleotides: 2. This CDR3 is built from 16 residues. CDR3: CASSYSGTSGTDTQYF. CDR3 sequence (DNA): TGTGCCAGCAGTTACTCCGGGACTAGCGGAACAGATACGCAGTATTTT.

CDR3 sequence: CASSPAPPRDGAYEQYF. The CDR3, as DNA: TGTGCCAGCAGCCCCGCTCCGCCCCGTGACGGGGCCTACGAGCAGTACTTC. The rearrangement joins TRBV5-4 to TRBJ2-7, with a tentative D call TRBD2 (5 bases). The CDR3 is 17 amino acids. V gave up 4 bases and J gave up 2 bases, with 22 bases separating them. The V gene's germline CDR1 is SGHNT and CDR2 YYREEE (reference sequence). The full variable domain, completed using reference TRBV5-4 and TRBJ2-7, is ETGVTQSPTHLIKTRGQQVTLRCSSQSGHNTVSWYQQALGQGPQFIFQYYREEENGRGNFPPRFSGLQFPNYSSELNVNALELDDSALYLCASSPAPPRDGAYEQYFGPGTRLTVT.

The gene calls are TRBV19 and TRBJ1-1; D is perhaps TRBD1 (6 bases). The CDR3 runs 13 residues. V lost 6 bases to trimming and J lost 6 bases, with 14 bases between them. In germline, CDR1 is LNHDA, CDR2 SQIVND (reference sequence). CDR3 in amino acids: CASSRRQDSEAFF. Here the CDR3 DNA reads TGTGCCAGTAGCAGAAGACAGGACTCTGAAGCTTTCTTT. The full variable domain, its missing parts supplied by reference TRBV19 and TRBJ1-1, is DGGITQSPKYLFRKEGQNVTLSCEQNLNHDAMYWYRQDPGQGLRLIYYSQIVNDFQKGDIAEGYSVSREKKESFPLTVTSAQKNPTAFYLCASSRRQDSEAFFGQGTRLTVV.

There are a few counts of this clone. This chain uses TRBV30 with TRBJ1-2; D ambiguous. From germline, CDR1 is GTSNPN and CDR2 SVGIG (reference sequence). The V and J ends lost 4 bases and 0 bases respectively, with 9 bases between them. The CDR3 sequence is 13 residues long. As DNA, the CDR3 is TGTGCCTGGACGACTTTGGCTAACTATGGCTACACCTTC. This codes for CAWTTLANYGYTF. Based on the CDR3 plus reference TRBV30 and TRBJ1-2, the full variable domain is SQTIHQWPATLVQPVGSPLSLECTVEGTSNPNLYWYRQAAGRGLQLLFYSVGIGQISSEVPQNLSASRPQDRQFILSSKKLLLSDSGFYLCAWTTLANYGYTFGSGTRLTVV.